Listed below are T cell receptor beta chains from one sample, sequenced in a study of T cell responses to AZD1222 COVID-19 vaccine. Profiled with immunoSEQ multiplex PCR; TCRdb holds only in-frame clones, not every one. The repertoire has roughly 140,000 clones, around 91% of them found once; the top ten carry approximately 5.2%. Source: peripheral blood, taken on day 0 of AZD1222 vaccination. These receptors were collected from an adult in good health. The conserved cysteine and the conserved F or W are not part of the CDR3 here. Fields, in order: V gene, J gene, CDR3 length, CDR3 protein.

TRBV12-3/TRBV12-4	TRBJ1-1	11	ASSKRTGQQAF
TRBV28	TRBJ2-7	14	ASSPPSGPRGNEQY
TRBV19	TRBJ2-1	14	ASSAVAGGPGNEQF
TRBV29-1	TRBJ1-1	10	SVDPQNTEAF
TRBV27	TRBJ2-5	11	ASSPRREETQY
TRBV18	TRBJ1-2	15	ASSPRDRGILYYGYT
TRBV4-3	TRBJ1-2	12	ASSQDLGHYGYT
TRBV29-1	TRBJ1-2	9	SAEDGDGYT
TRBV4-3	TRBJ2-7	13	ASSQETASSYEQY
TRBV23-1	TRBJ2-7	12	ASSQSTRRGWQY
TRBV10-3	TRBJ1-1	11	AVTPGPGTEAF
TRBV7-3	TRBJ1-1	11	ASSLQGSTEAF
TRBV7-3	TRBJ2-3	11	ASSLLGADTQY
TRBV3-1/TRBV3-2	TRBJ1-1	10	ASSHRDREAF
TRBV7-2	TRBJ1-2	12	ASRATWGNYGYT
TRBV6-5	TRBJ1-4	13	ASTFMGQQNEKLF
TRBV7-8	TRBJ1-3	16	ASSLDLPGLNSGNTIY
TRBV10-3	TRBJ2-3	10	AISVRGDTQY
TRBV12-3/TRBV12-4	TRBJ2-2	11	ASSWGSTGELF
TRBV28	TRBJ1-1	10	ASREDNTEAF
TRBV18	TRBJ2-3	13	ASSHRQASTDTQY
TRBV3-1/TRBV3-2	TRBJ1-2	13	ASSQGDRGNYGYT
TRBV5-6	TRBJ2-3	15	ASSAGLGPRGWGTQY
TRBV7-2	TRBJ1-2	10	ASSSSGDGYT
TRBV5-4	TRBJ2-3	11	ASAPSLADTQY
TRBV7-8	TRBJ1-2	10	ASSLDSYGYT
TRBV11-2	TRBJ1-2	11	ASSPDRNYGYT
TRBV12-3/TRBV12-4	TRBJ1-2	10	ASSLAGYGYT
TRBV15	TRBJ1-5	11	ATSRDRPQAQH
TRBV5-1	TRBJ1-2	13	ASSLAGGDNYGYT
TRBV19	TRBJ1-1	10	ASSAVGFMAF
TRBV6-5	TRBJ2-2	13	ASTPGLVGTGELF
TRBV6-1	TRBJ1-5	11	ASRWAGDQPQH
TRBV5-1	TRBJ2-3	12	ASRGTSGTDTQY
TRBV25-1	TRBJ2-6	15	ASSRSQGVYGANVLT
TRBV7-9	TRBJ1-2	10	ASSATNYGYT
TRBV7-2	TRBJ2-3	11	ASSLAGADTQY
TRBV7-8	TRBJ1-1	11	ASSLAGDRVAF
TRBV12-3/TRBV12-4	TRBJ1-2	10	ASSLAGYGYT
TRBV6-5	TRBJ2-7	12	ASSYSSLPLEQY
TRBV15	TRBJ1-4	13	ATSRDPAGVEKLF
TRBV5-1	TRBJ2-7	10	ASSLTGYEQY
TRBV29-1	TRBJ2-3	12	SVEDREPGDTQY
TRBV10-3	TRBJ2-3	12	AVGPAVSTDTQY
TRBV6-2/TRBV6-3	TRBJ1-1	11	ASSPSQQREAF
TRBV5-1	TRBJ2-7	13	ASSSDPGQGHGQY